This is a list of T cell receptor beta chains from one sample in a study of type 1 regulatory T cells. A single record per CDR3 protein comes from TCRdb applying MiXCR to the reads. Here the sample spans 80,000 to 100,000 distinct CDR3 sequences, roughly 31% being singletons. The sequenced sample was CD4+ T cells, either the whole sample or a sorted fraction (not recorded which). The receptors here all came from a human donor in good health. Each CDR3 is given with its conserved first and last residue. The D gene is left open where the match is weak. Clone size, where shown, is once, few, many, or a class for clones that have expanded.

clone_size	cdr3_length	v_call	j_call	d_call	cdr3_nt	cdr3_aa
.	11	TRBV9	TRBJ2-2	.	TGTGCCAGCGGGGGAGCCGGGGAGCTGTTTTTT	CASGGAGELFF
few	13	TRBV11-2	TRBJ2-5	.	TGTGCCAGCAGCTCTCTACTAGGAGAGACCCAGTACTTC	CASSSLLGETQYF
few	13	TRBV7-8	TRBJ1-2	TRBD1	TGTGCCAGCAGCGAAAGACAGGGTTATGGCTACACCTTC	CASSERQGYGYTF
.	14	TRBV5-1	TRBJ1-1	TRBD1	TGCGCCAGCAGCTCGGGACAGGGGACCACTGAAGCTTTCTTT	CASSSGQGTTEAFF
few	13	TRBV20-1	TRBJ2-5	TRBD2	TGCAGTGCTAGAGCAGCGGGAGAAGAGACCCAGTACTTC	CSARAAGEETQYF
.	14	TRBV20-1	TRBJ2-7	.	TGCAGTGCTAGAGAAGGACACAACTCCTACGAGCAGTACTTC	CSAREGHNSYEQYF
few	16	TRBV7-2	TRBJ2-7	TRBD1	TGTGCCAGCAGCTCCTACCGGGACAGGGGTCACCACGAGCAGTACTTC	CASSSYRDRGHHEQYF
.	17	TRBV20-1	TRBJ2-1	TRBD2	TGCAGTGCTAGAGATTTGGCTAGCGGGGGATCCTACAATGAGCAGTTCTTC	CSARDLASGGSYNEQFF
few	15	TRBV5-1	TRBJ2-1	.	TGCGCCAGCAGCCCTCCAGCCAGAGTCGGGAATGAGCAGTTCTTC	CASSPPARVGNEQFF
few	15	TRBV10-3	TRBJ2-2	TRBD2	TGTGCCATCAGTGGACTAGCGGCGAACACCGGGGAGCTGTTTTTT	CAISGLAANTGELFF
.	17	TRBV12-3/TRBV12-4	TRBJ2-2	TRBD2	TGTGCCAGCTGGGGACTAGCGGGAGCTTTGCACACCGGGGAGCTGTTTTTT	CASWGLAGALHTGELFF
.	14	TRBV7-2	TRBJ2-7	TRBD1	TGTGCCAGCAGCGGATACAGGGGGCTGGACGAGCAGTACTTC	CASSGYRGLDEQYF
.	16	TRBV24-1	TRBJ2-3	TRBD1	TGTGCCACCAGTGACTGGGACAGCTCTAGCACAGATACGCAGTATTTT	CATSDWDSSSTDTQYF
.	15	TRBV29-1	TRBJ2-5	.	TGCAGCGTAATTCCCCAAGCGTCGAAAGGGGAGACTCAGTACTTC	CSVIPQASKGETQYF
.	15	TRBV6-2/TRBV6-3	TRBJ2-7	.	TGTGCCAGCAGCTTCCACCATCCCAGCTCCTACGAGCAGTACTTC	CASSFHHPSSYEQYF
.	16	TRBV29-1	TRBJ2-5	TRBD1	TGCAGCGTCGGGAAAAACCGGGACAGAGTACAAGAGACCCAGTACTTC	CSVGKNRDRVQETQYF
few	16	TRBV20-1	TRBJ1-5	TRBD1	TGCAGTGCCGCGGAGACAGGGGGGTGGGGCAATCAGCCCCAGCATTTT	CSAAETGGWGNQPQHF
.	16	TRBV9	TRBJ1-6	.	TGTGCCAGCAGCGTTACCCCTGACGTTCTACGATCACCCCTCCACTTT	CASSVTPDVLRSPLHF
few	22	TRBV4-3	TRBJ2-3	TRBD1	TGCGCCAGCAGCCAAGATAATTGGGACAGGGTATCCGAGCGGCCTAGCACAGATACGCAGTATTTT	CASSQDNWDRVSERPSTDTQYF
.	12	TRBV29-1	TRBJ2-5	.	TGCAGCGTTGGGGTGGGTGTAGCGACCCAGTACTTC	CSVGVGVATQYF
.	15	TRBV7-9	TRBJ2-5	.	TGTGCCAGCAGCATACCGACTAGTGCCCAAGAGACCCAGTACTTC	CASSIPTSAQETQYF
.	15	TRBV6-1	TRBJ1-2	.	TGTGCCAGCAGTGAAGGTATTTGGGGCAGCTATGGCTACACCTTC	CASSEGIWGSYGYTF
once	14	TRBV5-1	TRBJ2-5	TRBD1	TGCGCCAGCAGCTTAAGGACAGGGGAAGAGACCCAGTACTTC	CASSLRTGEETQYF
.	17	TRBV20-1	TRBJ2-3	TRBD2	TGCAGTGCTAGAGGATCCACTAGCGTTTCTAGCACAGATACGCAGTATTTT	CSARGSTSVSSTDTQYF
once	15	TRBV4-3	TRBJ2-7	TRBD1	TGCGCCAGCAACCAAGAAGGGACAGGGGGCCACGAGCAGTACTTC	CASNQEGTGGHEQYF
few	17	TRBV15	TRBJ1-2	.	TGTGCCACCAGCAGAGCGTACGAGGCAGGGGCTGACTATGGCTACACCTTC	CATSRAYEAGADYGYTF
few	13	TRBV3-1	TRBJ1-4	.	TGTGCCAGCAGCCAAGGGACGGCTGAAAAACTGTTTTTT	CASSQGTAEKLFF
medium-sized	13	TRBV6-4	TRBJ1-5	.	TGTGCCAGCAGCGCGGACCGGGGACAGCCCCAGCATTTT	CASSADRGQPQHF
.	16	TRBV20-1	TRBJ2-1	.	TGCAGTGCTAGAGATTTTGATAGAGCAAGTAACAATGAGCAGTTCTTC	CSARDFDRASNNEQFF
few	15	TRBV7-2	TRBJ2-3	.	TGTGCCAGCAGCTTAGAGGCCTCCCGCACAGATACGCAGTATTTT	CASSLEASRTDTQYF
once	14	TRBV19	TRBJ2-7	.	TGTGCCAGTAATGACTCCCCAGGGGACTACGAGCAGTACTTC	CASNDSPGDYEQYF
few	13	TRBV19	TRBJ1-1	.	TGTGCCAGTAGTATTCGTTTCGTGACCCAACGCTTCTTT	CASSIRFVTQRFF
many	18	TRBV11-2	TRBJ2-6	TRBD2	TGTGCCAGCAGCTTAGTTGCTAGCGGCTGGTCTGGGGCCAACGTCCTGACTTTC	CASSLVASGWSGANVLTF
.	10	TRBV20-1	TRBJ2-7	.	TGCAGTGTGAAGTCCTACGAGCAGTACTTC	CSVKSYEQYF
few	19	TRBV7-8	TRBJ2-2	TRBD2	TGTGCCAGCAGCTTAGTTCTTCTGCGGCGGGAGACGGCCACCGGGGAGCTGTTTTTT	CASSLVLLRRETATGELFF
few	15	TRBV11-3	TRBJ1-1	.	TGTGCCAGCAGTCAATCGGGCCGGAGAGCGACTGAAGCTTTCTTT	CASSQSGRRATEAFF
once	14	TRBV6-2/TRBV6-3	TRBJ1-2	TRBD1	TGTGCCATCGCGCCCATGGACAGGACGGGAGGCTACACCTTC	CAIAPMDRTGGYTF
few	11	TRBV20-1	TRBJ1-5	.	TGCAGTGCTTCCAGGGAGTTCACCCAGCATTTT	CSASREFTQHF
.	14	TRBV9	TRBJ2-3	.	TGTGCCAGCAGCCCTCAGGCTAGCACAGATACGCAGTATTTT	CASSPQASTDTQYF
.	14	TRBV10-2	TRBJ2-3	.	TGCGCCAGCACCCCCCGGGAGTCAGAAGATACGCAGTATTTT	CASTPRESEDTQYF